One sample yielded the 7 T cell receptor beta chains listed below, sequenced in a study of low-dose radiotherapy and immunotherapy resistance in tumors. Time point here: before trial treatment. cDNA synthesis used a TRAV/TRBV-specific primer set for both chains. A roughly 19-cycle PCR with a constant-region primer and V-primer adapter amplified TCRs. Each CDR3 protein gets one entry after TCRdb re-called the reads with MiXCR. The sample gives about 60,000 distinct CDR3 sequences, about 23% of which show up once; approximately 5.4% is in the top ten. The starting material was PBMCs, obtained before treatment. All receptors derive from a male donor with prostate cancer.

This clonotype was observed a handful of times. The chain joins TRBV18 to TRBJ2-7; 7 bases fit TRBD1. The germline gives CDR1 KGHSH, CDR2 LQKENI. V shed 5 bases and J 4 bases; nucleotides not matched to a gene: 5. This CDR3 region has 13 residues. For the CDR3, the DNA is TGTGCCAGCTCAATACCAGGGGGTTACGAGCAGTACTTC. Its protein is CASSIPGGYEQYF.

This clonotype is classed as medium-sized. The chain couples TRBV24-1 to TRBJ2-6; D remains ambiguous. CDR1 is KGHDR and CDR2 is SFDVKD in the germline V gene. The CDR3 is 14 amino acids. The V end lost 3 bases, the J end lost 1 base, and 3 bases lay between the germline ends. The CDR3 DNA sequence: TGTGCCACCAGTGATGGGTCTGGGGCCAACGTCCTGACTTTC. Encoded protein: CATSDGSGANVLTF.

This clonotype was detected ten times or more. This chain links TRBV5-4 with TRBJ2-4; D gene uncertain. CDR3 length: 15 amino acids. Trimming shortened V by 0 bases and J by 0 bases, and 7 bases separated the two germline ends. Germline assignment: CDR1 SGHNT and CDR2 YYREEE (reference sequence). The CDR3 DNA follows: TGTGCCAGCAGCTTGGAGCCAGCAGCCAAAAACATTCAGTACTTC. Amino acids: CASSLEPAAKNIQYF.

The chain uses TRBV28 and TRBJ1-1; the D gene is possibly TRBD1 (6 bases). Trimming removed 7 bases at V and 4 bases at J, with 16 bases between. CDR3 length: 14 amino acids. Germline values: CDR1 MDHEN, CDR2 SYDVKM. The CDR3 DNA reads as TGTGCCAGCACCGTTTTAAGGGGGGGCACTGAAGCTTTCTTT. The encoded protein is CASTVLRGGTEAFF.

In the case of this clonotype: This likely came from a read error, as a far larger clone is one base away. For the CDR3, the DNA is TGTGCCAGCAGTTTTCTAGCGGGAGGGCAGGTTGAGCAGTACTTC. Protein: CASSFLAGGQVEQYF. This chain uses TRBV28 with TRBJ2-7; TRBD2 matches 12 bases. The CDR3 contains 15 residues. Trimming at V came to 3 bases and at J to 7 bases, leaving 7 bases not matched to a gene. Germline loops: CDR1 MDHEN, CDR2 SYDVKM.

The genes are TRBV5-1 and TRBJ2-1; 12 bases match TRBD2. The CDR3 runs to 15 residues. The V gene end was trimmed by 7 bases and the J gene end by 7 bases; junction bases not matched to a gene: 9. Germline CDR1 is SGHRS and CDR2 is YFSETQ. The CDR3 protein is CASPTGTSGLNEQFF. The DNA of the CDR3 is TGCGCCAGCCCGACCGGGACTAGCGGGTTGAATGAGCAGTTCTTC.

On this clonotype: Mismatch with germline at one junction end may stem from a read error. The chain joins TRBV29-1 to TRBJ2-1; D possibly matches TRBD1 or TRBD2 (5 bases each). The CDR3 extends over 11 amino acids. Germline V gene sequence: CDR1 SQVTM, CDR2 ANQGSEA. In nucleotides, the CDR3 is TGCAGCGTTTGGGACCGCAATGAGCCGTTCTTC. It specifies CSVWDRNEPFF.